This T cell receptor beta chain was identified during a study of blood T cell repertoires in COVID-19. Overall study context: Material from acute and convalescent COVID-19 was sourced from the United States, Italy and Spain. T cells, B-cell-depleted T cells, or PBMCs provided the cDNA or gDNA that served as material.

Authors' processing steps: Researchers report that nucleated cell counts were estimated from reference gene primer amplification. The table came from immunoSEQ multiplex PCR; TCRdb's copy has only in-frame clones and leaves some out. The DNA gave D and trimming, while V, J and clone size come from that table. Among hundreds of thousands of clones listed, more than 70% were seen once. Germline V gene data show CDR1 as SGHDN and CDR2 as FVKESK. Trimming pared 1 base from V and 4 bases from J, leaving 7 bases between. The CDR3 consists of 14 residues. The sequenced sample was peripheral blood. The chain combines TRBV14 with TRBJ1-4; unclear D gene. This TCR was sampled from a man aged 40-55 years with acute or convalescent COVID-19. In nucleotides, the CDR3 is TGTGCCAGCAGCCAAGTCGGACTTAATGAAAAACTGTTTTTT. Translating gives CASSQVGLNEKLFF. The entire variable domain, with the rest obtained from reference TRBV14 and TRBJ1-4, is as follows: EAGVTQFPSHSVIEKGQTVTLRCDPISGHDNLYWYRRVMGKEIKFLLHFVKESKQDESGMPNNRFLAERTGGTYSTLKVQPAELEDSGVYFCASSQVGLNEKLFFGSGTQLSVL.